Below are 24 T cell receptor beta chains sequenced from a single sample in a study of T cells in narcolepsy. The repertoire was sequenced with immunoSEQ multiplex PCR; TCRdb's copy has only in-frame clones and lacks some. The sample consists of about 33,000 clones, roughly 90% of them appearing once. Sample: CD45RA- memory CD4+ T cells from PBMCs. Receptors were obtained from a human donor with narcolepsy.

The V call is TRBV28, the J call TRBJ2-7, with no clear D. From germline, CDR1 is MDHEN and CDR2 SYDVKM. This CDR3 comprises 13 residues. V was pared by 2 bases and J by 3 bases, with 8 bases between. The CDR3 sequence: CASSLGEDYEQYF. In DNA, the CDR3 is TGTGCCAGCAGTTTAGGAGAGGACTACGAGCAGTACTTC. Complete variable domain (other parts from reference TRBV28 and TRBJ2-7): DVKVTQSSRYLVKRTGEKVFLECVQDMDHENMFWYRQDPGLGLRLIYFSYDVKMKEKGDIPEGYSVSREKKERFSLILESASTNQTSMYLCASSLGEDYEQYFGPGTRLTVT.

V usage is TRBV10-3 and J usage is TRBJ2-1, with D hard to call. Germline values: CDR1 ENHRY, CDR2 SYGVKD. The CDR3 spans 15 residues. V was pared by 7 bases and J by 0 bases, with 13 bases between. As DNA, the CDR3 is TGTGCCATCAAGGTGAGCTCGAGCTCCTACAATGAGCAGTTCTTC. Translating it yields CAIKVSSSSYNEQFF.

This clone was seen a handful of times. The J gene is TRBJ1-1, the V gene TRBV5-5; D is ambiguous. Trimming left V 2 bases short and J 6 bases short, with 14 bases between. The CDR3 is 14 residues long. Germline V gives CDR1 SGHKS, CDR2 YYEKEE (reference sequence). The DNA for the CDR3 is TGTGCCAGCAGCTTTGATTTGCTTTTCTCTGAAGCTTTCTTT. Its translation is CASSFDLLFSEAFF.

The rearrangement links TRBV4-1 to TRBJ1-4; 7 bases fit TRBD1. Looked up from germline, CDR1 is MGHRA and CDR2 is YSYEKL. The CDR3 has 15 amino acids. V lost 0 bases and J lost 7; bases outside the gene matches: 5. As DNA, the CDR3 is TGCGCCAGCAGCCAAGACGGCTCAGGGGGTGAAAAACTGTTTTTT. Encoded protein: CASSQDGSGGEKLFF.

The chain joins TRBV7-8 to TRBJ1-5; D may be TRBD1 (6 bases). Germline V gene sequence: CDR1 SGHVS, CDR2 FQNEAQ. CDR3 length equals 15 residues. Trimming removed 3 bases at V and 0 bases at J, with 9 bases between. This CDR3 reads CASSLDSPSNQPQHF. CDR3 in DNA: TGTGCCAGCAGCTTGGACAGCCCTAGCAATCAGCCCCAGCATTTT.

The chain has TRBV18 and TRBJ1-1, with no clear D. The V gene's germline CDR1 is KGHSH and CDR2 LQKENI. CDR3 size: 16 residues. Trimming removed 3 bases from V and 1 base from J, with 15 bases in between. Here the CDR3 DNA reads TGTGCCAGCTCACCGCGTCCAATTATCGGGAACACTGAAGCTTTCTTT. Translated: CASSPRPIIGNTEAFF. The full variable domain, with the rest looked up from reference TRBV18 and TRBJ1-1, is NAGVMQNPRHLVRRRGQEARLRCSPMKGHSHVYWYRQLPEEGLKFMVYLQKENIIDESGMPKERFSAEFPKEGPSILRIQQVVRGDSAAYFCASSPRPIIGNTEAFFGQGTRLTVV.

The table lists this clone with a few counts. The chain recombines TRBV5-6 with TRBJ1-1; D perhaps matches TRBD1 (5 bases). This CDR3 is built from 14 residues. V was shortened by 7 bases and J by 4 bases, with 17 bases between the two germline ends. Per the germline V gene, CDR1 is SGHDT and CDR2 is YYEEEE. CDR3 protein: CASAWRGRGTEAFF. The DNA for the CDR3 is TGTGCCAGCGCTTGGAGGGGAAGAGGCACTGAAGCTTTCTTT. Full variable domain (rest looked up from reference TRBV5-6 and TRBJ1-1): DAGVTQSPTHLIKTRGQQVTLRCSPKSGHDTVSWYQQALGQGPQFIFQYYEEEERQRGNFPDRFSGHQFPNYSSELNVNALLLGDSALYLCASAWRGRGTEAFFGQGTRLTVV.

The rearrangement uses TRBV18 and TRBJ1-1; D not certain. The CDR3 runs to 12 residues. V lost 6 bases and J lost 3, with 8 bases in between. Germline assignment: CDR1 KGHSH and CDR2 LQKENI. CDR3 in DNA: TGTGCCAGCTCGTCGAGCTACACTGAAGCTTTCTTT. It encodes CASSSSYTEAFF. Full variable domain (remainder filled in from reference TRBV18 and TRBJ1-1): NAGVMQNPRHLVRRRGQEARLRCSPMKGHSHVYWYRQLPEEGLKFMVYLQKENIIDESGMPKERFSAEFPKEGPSILRIQQVVRGDSAAYFCASSSSYTEAFFGQGTRLTVV.

The chain has TRBV9 and TRBJ1-3, with D possibly TRBD1 on 5 matching bases. The CDR3 is 14 amino acids. V was pared by 5 bases and J by 2 bases, with 11 bases between. Germline V gene lookup returns CDR1 SGDLS and CDR2 YYNGEE. The CDR3 loop reads CASSGGETGNTIYF. For the CDR3, the DNA is TGTGCCAGCAGTGGGGGGGAGACTGGAAACACCATATATTTT. Filled out from reference TRBV9 and TRBJ1-3, the complete variable domain reads DSGVTQTPKHLITATGQRVTLRCSPRSGDLSVYWYQQSLDQGLQFLIQYYNGEERAKGNILERFSAQQFPDLHSELNLSSLELGDSALYFCASSGGETGNTIYFGEGSWLTVV.

V is TRBV7-6 and J is TRBJ1-3; D is unresolved. CDR1 is SGHVS and CDR2 is FNYEAQ in the germline V gene. V was clipped by 5 bases and J by 0 bases, with 5 bases between them. The CDR3 is 13 amino acids. The CDR3 nucleotides read TGTGCCAGCAGCCCTTCCTCTGGAAACACCATATATTTT. Encoded protein: CASSPSSGNTIYF.

The rearrangement joins TRBV5-4 to TRBJ2-7; no reliable D call. CDR1 and CDR2 (germline): SGHNT, YYREEE (reference sequence). The CDR3 has 17 residues. V dropped 3 bases and J dropped 3 bases, with 22 bases sitting between them. CDR3 nucleotides: TGTGCCAGCAGCTCAGGTGTGAACCCGGCCAAAAGCTACGAGCAGTACTTC. Protein product: CASSSGVNPAKSYEQYF.

The chain uses TRBV11-2 and TRBJ2-1; 8 nucleotides line up with TRBD1. The CDR3 runs to 13 residues. Per the germline V gene, CDR1 is SGHAT and CDR2 is FQNNGV. The V and J ends lost 5 bases and 8 bases, in that order; junction bases with no gene match: 5. CDR3 sequence (DNA): TGTGCCAGCAGCGGCGGACAGGGCCATGAGCAGTTCTTC. Translated, it gives CASSGGQGHEQFF. The full variable domain, rest sourced from reference TRBV11-2 and TRBJ2-1, is EAGVAQSPRYKIIEKRQSVAFWCNPISGHATLYWYQQILGQGPKLLIQFQNNGVVDDSQLPKDRFSAERLKGVDSTLKIQPAKLEDSAVYLCASSGGQGHEQFFGPGTRLTVL.

The chain has TRBV6-1 and TRBJ1-6; TRBD1 might be the D (6 bases). The germline V gene has CDR1 MNHNS and CDR2 SASEGT. The CDR3 loop spans 15 amino acids. The V gene lost 3 bases and the J gene lost 8 bases, with 14 bases spanning the gap. The DNA of the CDR3 is TGTGCCAGCAGTGAGGGGGCCGGTTGGGATTCACCCCTCCACTTT. This sequence encodes CASSEGAGWDSPLHF.

The chain uses TRBV7-8 and TRBJ2-3; no clear D gene. Per the germline V gene, CDR1 is SGHVS and CDR2 is FQNEAQ. V lost 1 base and J 0 bases, leaving 8 bases between the germline ends. The CDR3 loop spans 15 amino acids. This CDR3 is CASSLGHSSTDTQYF. CDR3 in DNA: TGTGCCAGCAGCTTAGGACACTCTAGCACAGATACGCAGTATTTT.

This chain uses TRBV7-6 with TRBJ2-6; no reliable D call. This CDR3 has 18 residues. The germline gives CDR1 SGHVS, CDR2 FNYEAQ. V lost 0 bases and J lost 0, with 12 bases in between. CDR3 sequence: CASSLATFNISGANVLTF. CDR3 nucleotides: TGTGCCAGCAGCTTAGCCACCTTCAACATCTCTGGGGCCAACGTCCTGACTTTC.

The chain joins TRBV28 to TRBJ2-5; 7 bases map to TRBD2. The V and J ends lost 2 bases and 2 bases, in that order; junction bases with no gene match: 8. The CDR3 has 16 residues. Per the germline V gene, CDR1 is MDHEN and CDR2 is SYDVKM. CDR3 nucleotides: TGTGCCAGCAGTTTAGCCGCGAGCGGGGTACAAGAGACCCAGTACTTC. This sequence encodes CASSLAASGVQETQYF.

The rearrangement uses TRBV6-6 and TRBJ2-1; D possibly corresponds to TRBD2 (7 bases). CDR1 is MNHNY and CDR2 is SVGAGI in the germline V gene (reference sequence). Between the trimmed V and J ends, which lost 7 bases and 3 bases, there was a span of 16 bases. The CDR3 spans 15 residues. CDR3 region: CASTRNREGYNEQFF. CDR3 DNA sequence: TGTGCCAGCACCCGCAACAGGGAGGGCTACAATGAGCAGTTCTTC.

V gene TRBV28 combines with J gene TRBJ2-1; 8 bases line up with TRBD2. Germline V gene sequence: CDR1 MDHEN, CDR2 SYDVKM. With 5 bases clipped from V and 3 bases from J, the junction kept 6 bases outside the gene matches. The CDR3 totals 15 residues. The DNA for the CDR3 is TGTGCCAGCAGTCCAGCGGGAGAGAACTACAATGAGCAGTTCTTC. Its protein is CASSPAGENYNEQFF.

The J gene is TRBJ1-4, the V gene TRBV6-5; D is ambiguous. Per the germline V gene, CDR1 is MNHEY and CDR2 is SVGAGI. The CDR3 extends over 15 amino acids. Trimming took off 5 bases at V and 3 bases at J, with 13 bases between the two ends. The CDR3 here is CASSVQSRSNEKLFF. The CDR3 DNA is TGTGCCAGCAGTGTCCAGAGTCGATCTAATGAAAAACTGTTTTTT.

This chain links TRBV18 with TRBJ1-3; D is ambiguous. V dropped 3 bases and J dropped 0 bases, with 12 bases sitting between them. Germline V gene data show CDR1 as KGHSH and CDR2 as LQKENI. The CDR3 sequence is 16 residues long. CDR3 residues: CASSPPGRGSGNTIYF. The CDR3 bases are TGTGCCAGCTCACCCCCCGGACGGGGCTCTGGAAACACCATATATTTT.

For the CDR3, the DNA is TGTGCCAGCAGCTCCAGGGGGATCGGACATCAGACTGAAGCTTTCTTT. Protein sequence: CASSSRGIGHQTEAFF. The chain recombines TRBV5-6 with TRBJ1-1; 7 bases match TRBD1. The CDR3 consists of 16 residues. After removal of 3 bases from V and 5 bases from J, the junction contained 13 bases not matched to a gene. Germline CDR1 and CDR2: SGHDT and YYEEEE.

This clone appeared a single time. This chain joins TRBV7-2 and TRBJ2-5; TRBD2 matches at 10 bases. Germline CDR1 and CDR2: SGHTA and FQGNSA. The CDR3 extends over 14 amino acids. The junction had 4 bases not matched to a gene; V was cut back by 2 bases and J by 7 bases. CDR3 sequence: CASSLTSGALTQYF. CDR3 bases: TGTGCCAGCAGCTTAACTAGCGGGGCGTTGACCCAGTACTTC.

J is TRBJ1-1 and V is TRBV6-8; D is perhaps TRBD1 (5 bases). Trimming cost V 6 bases and J 11 bases, with 19 bases left between them. CDR3 length equals 13 residues. The germline CDR1 and CDR2 sequences are MNHGY and SAAAGT. CDR3 bases: TGTGCCAGCAGCCACCGAGGGGAACGGGACGCTTTCTTT. This translates into CASSHRGERDAFF.

In DNA form, the CDR3 reads TGTGCCACCAGCAGAGATCTCACTGTAACTTTCTTT. Its translation: CATSRDLTVTFF. This chain connects TRBV15 to TRBJ1-1; D ambiguous. Trimming shortened V by 0 bases and J by 12 bases, and 11 bases separated the two germline ends. Germline CDR1 is LNHNV and CDR2 is YYDKDF (reference sequence). There are 12 residues in the CDR3.